The 25 T cell receptor beta chains given below trace back to one sample, sequenced in a study of CXCR3-negative and CXCR3-positive naive CD8 T cells (dated by TCRdb to between 2018 and 2021). TCRdb shows the sequencer as NextSeq 550. The Human TCR Profiling Kit (MiLaboratory) was used to prepare UMI-labeled 5' RACE TRB cDNA libraries. After reprocessing by TCRdb, each CDR3 protein sequence is one entry, and no DNA is given. The sample table records 45,000 or so distinct CDR3 sequences. Around 15% of the sample goes to the ten largest clones. The sample taken for sequencing was memory CD8+ T cells from blood. Explained via the paper, the cell subset or site label denotes: conventional CD8+ memory T cells (TMEM), sorted as controls. The receptor set was obtained from a human donor in good health. Some clones in this sample may be carry-over from other donors' samples.

The chain combines TRBV6-2 or TRBV6-3 with TRBJ2-3; TCRdb's D call of TRBD2 is untestable without DNA. CDR3 size: 16 residues. The germline V gene has CDR1 MNHEY and CDR2 SVGEGT. The chain's CDR3 is CASSYVDSGTADTQYF.

The V call is TRBV5-1, the J call TRBJ1-6; the D call from TCRdb, TRBD1, cannot be confirmed without DNA. The CDR3 loop spans 15 amino acids. Germline V gene sequence: CDR1 SGHRS, CDR2 YFSETQ. The CDR3 loop is CASSLFGTDNSPLHF.

The CDR3 region is CSVDGSRGYEQFF. J is TRBJ2-1 and V is TRBV29-1; checking the TCRdb D call of TRBD1 is not possible without DNA. CDR3 length: 13 amino acids. Looked up from germline, CDR1 is SQVTM and CDR2 is ANQGSEA.

V is TRBV6-5 and J is TRBJ1-1. The germline V gene has CDR1 MNHEY and CDR2 SVGAGI. This CDR3 has 13 amino acids. CDR3: CASSLQGGTEAFF.

CDR3 sequence: CASSLFQGAFYEQYF. This chain connects TRBV7-3 to TRBJ2-7; TCRdb indicates TRBD1, and absent DNA this call remains unverified. CDR1 and CDR2 from the germline V gene are SGHTA and FQGTGA. The CDR3 extends over 15 amino acids.

Frequency places this clonotype as medium-sized. The chain has TRBV11-2 and TRBJ2-1; the D call from TCRdb, TRBD2, cannot be confirmed without DNA. Germline CDR1 SGHAT, CDR2 FQNNGV. There are 14 residues in the CDR3. The CDR3 spells CASSSQSEGGEQFF.

The V gene is TRBV28, the J gene TRBJ2-1; checking the TCRdb D call of TRBD2 is not possible without DNA. The CDR3 sequence is 12 residues long. Per germline, CDR1 MDHEN and CDR2 SYDVKM. The CDR3 loop reads CASRDLYNEQFF.

The rearrangement uses TRBV11-3 and TRBJ2-2; TCRdb's D call, TRBD2, is unchecked because there is no DNA. The germline gives CDR1 SGHNT, CDR2 YENEEA. The CDR3 sequence is 16 residues long. The CDR3 is CASSLFLAGGTGELFF.

The chain links TRBV29-1 to TRBJ2-7; TCRdb outputs TRBD1, but without DNA this stays unchecked. The CDR3 covers 16 residues. CDR1 is SQVTM, CDR2 ANQGSEA, per germline. This chain's CDR3 is CSVEDGDSLSIYEQYF.

The rearrangement links TRBV5-4 to TRBJ1-1; TCRdb returns TRBD1, unconfirmable since there is no DNA. Germline V gene data show CDR1 as SGHNT and CDR2 as YYREEE (reference sequence). This CDR3 region has 14 residues. This CDR3 reads CASSNDRANTEAFF.

The rearrangement uses TRBV7-9 and TRBJ1-2. This CDR3 is 11 amino acids long. Germline V gene data show CDR1 as SEHNR and CDR2 as FQNEAQ (reference sequence). The CDR3 loop is CASPDGTGYTF.

J is TRBJ2-7 and V is TRBV5-6. Germline V gene data show CDR1 as SGHDT and CDR2 as YYEEEE. CDR3 size: 14 residues. CDR3 loop: CASSLGLNSYEQYF.

The V gene is TRBV11-1, the J gene TRBJ2-1; there is no DNA to check the TCRdb D call of TRBD1. The CDR3 loop spans 16 amino acids. The germline gives CDR1 SGHAT, CDR2 FQDESV (reference sequence). CDR3 residues: CASSLRGQGTRNEQFF.

The rearrangement links TRBV21-1 to TRBJ2-7; TCRdb lists TRBD2, though no DNA is available to test this call. TRBV21-1 is a pseudogene. The CDR3 loop spans 16 amino acids. The chain's CDR3 is CASSYYPSGLSYEQYF.

The genes are TRBV28 and TRBJ2-5; there is no DNA to check the TCRdb D call of TRBD1. Germline V CDR1 and CDR2: MDHEN, SYDVKM. The CDR3 spans 14 residues. CDR3: CASTRDRGRETQYF.

The V call is TRBV21-1, the J call TRBJ2-2. TRBV21-1 is flagged as a pseudogene. There are 13 residues in the CDR3. CDR3 loop: CANLNTGYGELFF.

The CDR3 spells CASSSPGGDGYTF. V usage is TRBV5-6 and J usage is TRBJ1-2; as DNA is missing, the TRBD1 call by TCRdb cannot be tested. Germline CDR1 is SGHDT and CDR2 is YYEEEE. The CDR3 runs to 13 residues.

V gene TRBV6-6 combines with J gene TRBJ1-1; the D gene TCRdb calls, TRBD1, cannot be checked with no DNA. Germline V gives CDR1 MNHNY, CDR2 SVGAGI (reference sequence). This CDR3 spans 14 amino acids. The CDR3 region is CASTIIGTDTEAFF.

The CDR3 sequence is CASSPPGGTPGTEAFF. V usage is TRBV7-9 and J usage is TRBJ1-1; TCRdb indicates TRBD1, and absent DNA this call remains unverified. Germline assignment: CDR1 SEHNR and CDR2 FQNEAQ (reference sequence). CDR3 length: 16 residues.

The chain uses TRBV7-9 and TRBJ1-5. CDR3 length equals 15 residues. Per the germline V gene, CDR1 is SEHNR and CDR2 is FQNEAQ (reference sequence). CDR3 loop: CASSSSPGWNQPQHF.

The V and J genes are TRBV27 and TRBJ2-2; TCRdb's D gene call, TRBD1, goes unchecked for lack of DNA. Germline CDR1 reads MNHEY; CDR2 reads SMNVEV (reference sequence). The CDR3 covers 16 residues. The CDR3 region is CASNPVSGTATGELFF.

The chain employs TRBV21-1 and TRBJ2-3; checking the TCRdb D call of TRBD2 is not possible without DNA. TRBV21-1 is described as a pseudogene. The CDR3 runs 17 residues. CDR3 sequence: CASTPLRGVVGTDTQYF.

This chain connects TRBV2 to TRBJ2-1; TCRdb's D call of TRBD2 is untestable without DNA. The V gene's germline CDR1 is SNHLY and CDR2 FYNNEI. The CDR3 has 15 residues. The CDR3 region is CASIAGDNSYNEQFF.

The gene calls are TRBV6-1 and TRBJ2-7. The CDR3 runs to 13 residues. Germline V gene lookup returns CDR1 MNHNS and CDR2 SASEGT. This CDR3 reads CASSLEGFHEQYF.

The CDR3: CASSLQGGYNEQFF. The rearrangement joins TRBV28 to TRBJ2-1; with no DNA, the TCRdb D assignment of TRBD1 cannot be verified. The CDR3 runs 14 residues. CDR1 MDHEN and CDR2 SYDVKM come from the germline V gene.